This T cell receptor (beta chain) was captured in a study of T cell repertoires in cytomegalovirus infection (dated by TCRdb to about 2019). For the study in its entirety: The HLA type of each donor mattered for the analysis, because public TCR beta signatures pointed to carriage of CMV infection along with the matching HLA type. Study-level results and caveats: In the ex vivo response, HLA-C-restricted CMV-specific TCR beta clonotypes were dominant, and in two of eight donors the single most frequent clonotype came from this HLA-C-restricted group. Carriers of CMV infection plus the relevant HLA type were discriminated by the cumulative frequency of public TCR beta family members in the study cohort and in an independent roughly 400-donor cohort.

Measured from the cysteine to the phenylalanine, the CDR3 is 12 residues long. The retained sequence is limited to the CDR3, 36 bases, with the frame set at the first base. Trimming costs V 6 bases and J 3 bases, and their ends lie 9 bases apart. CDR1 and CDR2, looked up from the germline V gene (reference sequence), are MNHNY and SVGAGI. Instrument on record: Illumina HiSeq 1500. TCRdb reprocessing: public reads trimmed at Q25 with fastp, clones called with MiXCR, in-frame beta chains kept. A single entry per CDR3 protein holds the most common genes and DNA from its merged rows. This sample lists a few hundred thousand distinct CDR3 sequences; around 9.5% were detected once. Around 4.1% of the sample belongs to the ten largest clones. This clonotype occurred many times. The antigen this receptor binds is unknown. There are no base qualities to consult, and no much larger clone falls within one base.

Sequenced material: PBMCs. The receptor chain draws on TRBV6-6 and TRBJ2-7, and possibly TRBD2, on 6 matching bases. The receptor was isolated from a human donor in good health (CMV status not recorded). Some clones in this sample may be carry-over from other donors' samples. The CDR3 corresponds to CASRDGGYEQYF. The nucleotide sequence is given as TGTGCCAGCAGGGACGGGGGCTACGAGCAGTACTTC.